The next 21 T cell receptor beta chains were all read from a single sample in a study of control samples from healthy donors and cancer patients. Only in-frame clones appear in the TCRdb table, and some are missing; sequencing was by immunoSEQ multiplex PCR. The data contain around 70,000 clones, about 94% of them singletons. Source material: blood. These receptors originate from a woman between 25 and 40 years old in good health.

The CDR3 DNA follows: TGTGCCAGCAAAAGTCAGGGTAATCAGCCCCAGCATTTT. Protein: CASKSQGNQPQHF. The rearrangement joins TRBV28 to TRBJ1-5, with D tentatively TRBD1 (5 bases). CDR3 length: 13 residues. In germline, CDR1 is MDHEN, CDR2 SYDVKM. Trimming took off 7 bases at V and 4 bases at J, with 11 bases between the two ends.

This clone occurred a few times. Here the CDR3 DNA reads TGTGCCAGCGGTAGGGATTATAATTCACCCCTCCACTTT. This translates into CASGRDYNSPLHF. The genes are TRBV12-3 or TRBV12-4 and TRBJ1-6, with D unresolved. Trimming shortened V by 8 bases and J by 4 bases, and 9 bases separated the two germline ends. The CDR3 has 13 amino acids.

The DNA of the CDR3 is TGCGCCAGCAGCTTGGCAGGGGACACTGAAGCTTTCTTT. Amino acid sequence: CASSLAGDTEAFF. This chain uses TRBV5-1 with TRBJ1-1, with a weak D call TRBD1 (6 bases). CDR3 length: 13 amino acids. Between the trimmed V and J ends, which lost 0 bases and 3 bases, there was a span of 6 bases. The germline CDR1 and CDR2 sequences are SGHRS and YFSETQ.

The chain employs TRBV30 and TRBJ1-1; D is uncertain. The germline V gene has CDR1 GTSNPN and CDR2 SVGIG (reference sequence). V was shortened by 5 bases and J by 0 bases, with 7 bases between the two germline ends. There are 12 residues in the CDR3. The CDR3 DNA reads as TGTGCCTGGTCTGACATGAACACTGAAGCTTTCTTT. Translation gives CAWSDMNTEAFF.

The chain carries TRBV11-2 and TRBJ2-5; D perhaps matches TRBD1 (7 bases). This CDR3 is 15 amino acids long. The germline V gene encodes CDR1 SGHAT and CDR2 FQNNGV. Trimming took off 0 bases at V and 5 bases at J, with 13 bases between the two ends. The CDR3 sequence is CASSLDQGGWETQYF. The DNA of the CDR3 is TGTGCCAGCAGCTTAGATCAGGGGGGCTGGGAGACCCAGTACTTC.

The genes are TRBV19 and TRBJ2-3; 8 nucleotides align to TRBD1. The CDR3 is 14 residues long. J lost 3 bases, V lost 10 bases, and 9 bases had no gene match. Germline V gene lookup returns CDR1 LNHDA and CDR2 SQIVND (reference sequence). DNA of the CDR3: TGTGCCACCTCAGACAGGGGCCGAACAGATACGCAGTATTTT. Its protein product is CATSDRGRTDTQYF.

V is TRBV7-9 and J is TRBJ1-6, with 12 bases fitting TRBD1. Per the germline V gene, CDR1 is SEHNR and CDR2 is FQNEAQ (reference sequence). V lost 5 bases to trimming and J lost 2 bases; unmatched junction nucleotides: 4. The CDR3 is made up of 17 amino acids. The CDR3 DNA reads as TGTGCCAGCAGCCTGGGGACAGGGGGCACCTATAATTCACCCCTCCACTTT. This gives the protein CASSLGTGGTYNSPLHF.

This clone was recorded only once. This chain uses TRBV27 with TRBJ1-2, with TRBD1 matching 10 bases. In germline, CDR1 is MNHEY, CDR2 SMNVEV (reference sequence). Germline trimming cut 4 bases from V and 0 bases from J; bases unmatched to any gene: 8. This CDR3 is built from 17 residues. For the CDR3, the DNA is TGTGCCAGCAGTTCAGCCGGGACAGGGGAATCTAACTATGGCTACACCTTC. Protein product: CASSSAGTGESNYGYTF.

The gene calls are TRBV6-1 and TRBJ2-4, with D unresolved. CDR1 is MNHNS and CDR2 is SASEGT in the germline V gene. Trimming took off 0 bases at V and 0 bases at J, with 9 bases between the two ends. This CDR3 contains 16 residues. The CDR3 nucleotides read TGTGCCAGCAGTGAAGCCCCCCAGGTAGCCAAAAACATTCAGTACTTC. Amino acid sequence: CASSEAPQVAKNIQYF.

The chain links TRBV11-3 to TRBJ1-2, with TRBD1 as a possible D gene (5 bases). The V end lost 5 bases, the J end lost 0 bases, and 10 bases lay between the germline ends. CDR3 length: 14 amino acids. Germline CDR1 is SGHNT and CDR2 is YENEEA. The CDR3 DNA follows: TGTGCCAGCAGCACGGACAAGCCTAACTATGGCTACACCTTC. Its protein product is CASSTDKPNYGYTF. Based on the CDR3 plus reference TRBV11-3 and TRBJ1-2, the full variable domain is EAGVVQSPRYKIIEKKQPVAFWCNPISGHNTLYWYLQNLGQGPELLIRYENEEAVDDSQLPKDRFSAERLKGVDSTLKIQPAELGDSAVYLCASSTDKPNYGYTFGSGTRLTVV.

The chain recombines TRBV6-5 with TRBJ2-5; D is perhaps TRBD2 (6 bases). The V gene's germline CDR1 is MNHEY and CDR2 SVGAGI. The CDR3 has 14 residues. The V end lost 8 bases, the J end lost 0 bases, and 13 bases lay between the germline ends. CDR3 loop: CASLGLLYQETQYF. Written as DNA, the CDR3 is TGTGCCAGCTTGGGACTCTTGTACCAAGAGACCCAGTACTTC.

The V gene is TRBV30, the J gene TRBJ1-1, with D perhaps TRBD1 (5 bases). Trimming took 0 bases from V and 4 from J, leaving 12 bases between them. This CDR3 is built from 14 residues. Germline V gene data show CDR1 as GTSNPN and CDR2 as SVGIG (reference sequence). CDR3 region: CAWSVGDSGTEAFF. CDR3 DNA: TGTGCCTGGAGTGTGGGGGATTCGGGCACTGAAGCTTTCTTT. Looking up the rest from reference TRBV30 and TRBJ1-1 gives the full variable domain: SQTIHQWPATLVQPVGSPLSLECTVEGTSNPNLYWYRQAAGRGLQLLFYSVGIGQISSEVPQNLSASRPQDRQFILSSKKLLLSDSGFYLCAWSVGDSGTEAFFGQGTRLTVV.

The rearrangement uses TRBV28 and TRBJ1-2; TRBD1 matches at 12 bases. The length of the CDR3 is 17 residues. V shed 4 bases and J 8 bases; nucleotides not matched to a gene: 14. Germline V gene data show CDR1 as MDHEN and CDR2 as SYDVKM. The DNA for the CDR3 is TGTGCCAGCAGTTCACGCGGGTTGGGACAGGGGGCGAGGGGCTACACCTTC. As protein: CASSSRGLGQGARGYTF.

This rearrangement joins TRBV9 to TRBJ2-5, with D perhaps given as TRBD1 or TRBD2 (5 bases each). Germline loops: CDR1 SGDLS, CDR2 YYNGEE. The V and J ends lost 3 bases and 5 bases respectively, with 14 bases between them. CDR3 length: 14 amino acids. This chain's CDR3 is CASSAGPQGETQYF. CDR3 nucleotide sequence: TGTGCCAGCAGCGCGGGACCCCAAGGTGAGACCCAGTACTTC.

The chain has TRBV20-1 and TRBJ1-5, with 7 bases lining up with TRBD1. The trim removed 3 bases at V and 5 bases at J, leaving 10 bases unmatched. Looked up from germline, CDR1 is DFQATT and CDR2 is SNEGSKA (reference sequence). This CDR3 is built from 15 residues. CDR3 bases: TGCAGTGCTAGTCAGGGGCAGGGGGTCGATCAGCCCCAGCATTTT. Amino acids: CSASQGQGVDQPQHF.

The rearrangement links TRBV6-5 to TRBJ1-1; D is unclear. Trimming pared 4 bases from V and 5 bases from J, leaving 14 bases between. This CDR3 comprises 14 residues. The V gene's germline CDR1 is MNHEY and CDR2 SVGAGI. The DNA for the CDR3 is TGTGCCAGCAGTTCCGCAGATAGAAGGACTGAAGCTTTCTTT. Translation gives CASSSADRRTEAFF.

The CDR3 loop reads CASSLLGTGPGNTIYF. The CDR3 DNA sequence: TGTGCCAGCAGTTTACTCGGGACAGGGCCAGGAAACACCATATATTTT. The chain carries TRBV28 and TRBJ1-3; 9 positions match TRBD1. The CDR3 spans 16 residues. Per germline, CDR1 MDHEN and CDR2 SYDVKM. The junction had 6 bases not matched to a gene; V was cut back by 2 bases and J by 4 bases.

The chain carries TRBV6-5 and TRBJ1-4, with D maybe TRBD1 (5 bases). This CDR3 is built from 15 residues. CDR1 and CDR2 from the germline V gene are MNHEY and SVGAGI. The V end was cut by 4 bases, the J end by 2 bases, with 11 bases between. Written as DNA, the CDR3 is TGTGCCAGCAGTTTCGCAGGGTACACTAATGAAAAACTGTTTTTT. Translated, it gives CASSFAGYTNEKLFF.

The chain uses TRBV18 and TRBJ1-2; TRBD1 is a possible D gene (5 bases). V dropped 3 bases and J dropped 2 bases, with 10 bases sitting between them. From germline, CDR1 is KGHSH and CDR2 LQKENI. This CDR3 region has 14 residues. The CDR3 sequence is CASSPGTQNYGYTF. The CDR3 region has the DNA TGTGCCAGCTCACCGGGGACGCAAAACTATGGCTACACCTTC.

This chain joins TRBV5-1 and TRBJ1-1, with 7 bases identical to TRBD1. With V trimmed by 5 bases and J by 2 bases, 6 bases remained unmatched. CDR1 and CDR2 (germline): SGHRS, YFSETQ. The CDR3 is made up of 14 amino acids. CDR3 sequence: CASRLRDSNTEAFF. In DNA, the CDR3 is TGCGCCAGCAGACTCCGGGACAGTAACACTGAAGCTTTCTTT.

This chain uses TRBV29-1 with TRBJ2-5; D not resolved. This CDR3 region has 13 residues. V gave up 4 bases and J gave up 7 bases, with 16 bases separating them. Germline CDR1 reads SQVTM; CDR2 reads ANQGSEA. CDR3 DNA sequence: TGCAGCGTTGGTTTGCAGGATCGAGGGACCCAGTACTTC. Its protein product is CSVGLQDRGTQYF.